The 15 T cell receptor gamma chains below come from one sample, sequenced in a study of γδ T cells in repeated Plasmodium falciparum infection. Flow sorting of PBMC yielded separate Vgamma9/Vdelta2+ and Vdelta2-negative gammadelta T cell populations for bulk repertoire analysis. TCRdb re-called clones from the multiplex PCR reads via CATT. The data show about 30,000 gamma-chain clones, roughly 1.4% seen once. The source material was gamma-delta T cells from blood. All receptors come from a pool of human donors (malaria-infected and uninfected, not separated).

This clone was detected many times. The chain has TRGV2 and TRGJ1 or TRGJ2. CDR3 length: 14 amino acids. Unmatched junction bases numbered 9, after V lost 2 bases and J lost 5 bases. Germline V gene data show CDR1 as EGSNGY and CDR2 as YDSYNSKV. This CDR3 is CATWDAPLHYKKLF. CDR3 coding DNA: TGTGCCACCTGGGACGCCCCCCTTCATTATAAGAAACTCTTT.

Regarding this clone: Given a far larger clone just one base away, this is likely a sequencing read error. CDR3 in DNA: TGTGCCTTGTGGGAGACAACCTATTATAAGAAACTCTTT. This sequence encodes CALWETTYYKKLF. This sequence joins TRGV9 and TRGJ1 or TRGJ2. As TCRdb names no J gene, one was assigned here on the basis of a DNA match to germline. Trimming took 3 bases from V and 4 from J; bases not matched to a gene: 6. The germline CDR1 and CDR2 sequences are GITISATS and ISYDGTV (reference sequence). This CDR3 spans 13 amino acids.

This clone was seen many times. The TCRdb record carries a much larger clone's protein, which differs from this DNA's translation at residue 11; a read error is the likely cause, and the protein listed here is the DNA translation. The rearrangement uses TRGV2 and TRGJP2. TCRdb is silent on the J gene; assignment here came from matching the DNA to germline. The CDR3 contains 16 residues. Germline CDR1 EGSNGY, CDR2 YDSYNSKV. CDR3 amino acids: CATWDGRRGSAWIKTF. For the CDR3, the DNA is TGTGCCACCTGGGACGGGCGTAGAGGTAGTGCTTGGATCAAGACGTTT.

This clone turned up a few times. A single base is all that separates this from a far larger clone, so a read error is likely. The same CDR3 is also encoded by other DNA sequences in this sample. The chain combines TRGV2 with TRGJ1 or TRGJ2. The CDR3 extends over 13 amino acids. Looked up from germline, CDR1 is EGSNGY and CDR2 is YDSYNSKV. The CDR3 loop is CATWELAYYKKLF. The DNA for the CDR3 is TGCGCCACCTGGGAGCTGGCATATTATAAGAAACTCTTT.

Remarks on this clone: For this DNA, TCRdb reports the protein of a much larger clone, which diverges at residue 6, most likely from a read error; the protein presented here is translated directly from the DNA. This CDR3 reads CALWEMQAEELGKKIKVF. The CDR3 nucleotides read TGTGCCTTGTGGGAGATGCAAGCCGAAGAGTTGGGCAAAAAAATCAAGGTATTT. The chain joins TRGV9 to TRGJP. Here the J gene was assigned by germline matching of the DNA, as TCRdb has none. Trimming at V came to 3 bases and at J to 5 bases, leaving 10 bases not matched to a gene. This CDR3 has 18 residues. CDR1 GITISATS and CDR2 ISYDGTV come from the germline V gene (reference sequence).

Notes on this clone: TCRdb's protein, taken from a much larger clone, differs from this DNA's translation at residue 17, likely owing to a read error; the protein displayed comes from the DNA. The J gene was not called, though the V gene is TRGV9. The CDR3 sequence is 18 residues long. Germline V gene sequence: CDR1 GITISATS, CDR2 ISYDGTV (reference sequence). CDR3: CALWENYAGELGKKIKLF. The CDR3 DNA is TGTGCCTTGTGGGAGAACTACGCGGGGGAGTTGGGCAAAAAAATCAAGTTATTT.

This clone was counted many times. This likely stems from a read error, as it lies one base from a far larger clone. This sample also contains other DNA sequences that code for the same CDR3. CDR3 in DNA: TGTGCCTTGTGGGAGTTTGAGAAACTCTTT. Its translation: CALWEFEKLF. The V and J genes are TRGV9 and TRGJ1 or TRGJ2. The J gene, not given by TCRdb, was assigned here from a germline match of the nucleotide sequence. The trim removed 3 bases at V and 11 bases at J, leaving 4 bases unmatched. In germline, CDR1 is GITISATS, CDR2 ISYDGTV (reference sequence). The CDR3 loop spans 10 amino acids.

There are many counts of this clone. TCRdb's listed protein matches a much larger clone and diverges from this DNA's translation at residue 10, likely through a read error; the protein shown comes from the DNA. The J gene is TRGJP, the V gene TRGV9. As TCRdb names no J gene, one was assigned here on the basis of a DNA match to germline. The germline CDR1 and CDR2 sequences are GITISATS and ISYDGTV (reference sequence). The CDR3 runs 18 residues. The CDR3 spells CALWEAGPQGLGKKIKVF. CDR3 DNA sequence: TGTGCCTTGTGGGAGGCGGGCCCTCAAGGGTTGGGCAAAAAAATCAAGGTATTT.

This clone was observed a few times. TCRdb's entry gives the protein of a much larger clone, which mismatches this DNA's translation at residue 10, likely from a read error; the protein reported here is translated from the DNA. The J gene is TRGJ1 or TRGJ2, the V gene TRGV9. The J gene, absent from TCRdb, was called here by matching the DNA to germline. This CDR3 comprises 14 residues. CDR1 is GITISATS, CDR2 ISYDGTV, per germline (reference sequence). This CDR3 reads CALWEVWIYCKKLF. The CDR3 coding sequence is TGTGCCTTGTGGGAGGTGTGGATTTATTGTAAGAAACTCTTT.

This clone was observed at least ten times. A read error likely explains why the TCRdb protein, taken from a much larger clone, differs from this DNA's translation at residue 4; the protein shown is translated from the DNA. CDR3 coding DNA: TGTGCCTTGCGGGAGGTGCCCCGACATCATTATAAGAAACTCTTT. It specifies CALREVPRHHYKKLF. The chain uses TRGV9 and TRGJ1 or TRGJ2. Germline-derived CDR1 and CDR2 are GITISATS and ISYDGTV (reference sequence). This CDR3 has 15 amino acids.

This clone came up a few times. This chain's CDR3 is CALWRSCSDWIKTF. CDR3 in DNA: TGTGCCTTGTGGAGGTCCTGTAGTGATTGGATCAAGACGTTT. The chain couples TRGV9 to TRGJP2. Since TCRdb gives no J gene, matching the DNA to germline was used here to assign it. The V segment lost 6 bases and the J segment 3 bases; nucleotides outside the gene matches: 7. This CDR3 is built from 14 residues. The germline CDR1 and CDR2 sequences are GITISATS and ISYDGTV (reference sequence).

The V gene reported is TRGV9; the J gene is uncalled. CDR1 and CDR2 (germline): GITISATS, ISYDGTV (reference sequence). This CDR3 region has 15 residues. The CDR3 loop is CAMKEVQLGTKIRVF. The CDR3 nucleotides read TGTGCCATGAAAGAGGTGCAGTTGGGCACAAAAATCAGGGTATTT.

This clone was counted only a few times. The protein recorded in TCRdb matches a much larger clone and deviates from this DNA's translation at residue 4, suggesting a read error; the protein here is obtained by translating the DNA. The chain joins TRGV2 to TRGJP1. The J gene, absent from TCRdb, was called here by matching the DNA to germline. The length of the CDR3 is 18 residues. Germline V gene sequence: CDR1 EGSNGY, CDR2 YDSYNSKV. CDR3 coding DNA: TGTGCCACCCGGGACGAGCTAATGCTATATACCACTGGTTGGTTCAAGATATTT. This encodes CATRDELMLYTTGWFKIF.

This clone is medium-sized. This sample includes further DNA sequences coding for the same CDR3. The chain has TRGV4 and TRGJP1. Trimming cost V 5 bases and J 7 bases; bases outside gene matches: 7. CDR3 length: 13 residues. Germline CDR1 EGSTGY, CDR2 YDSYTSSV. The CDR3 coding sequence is TGTGCCACCTGGGGTCATATTGGTTGGTTCAAGATATTT. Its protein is CATWGHIGWFKIF.

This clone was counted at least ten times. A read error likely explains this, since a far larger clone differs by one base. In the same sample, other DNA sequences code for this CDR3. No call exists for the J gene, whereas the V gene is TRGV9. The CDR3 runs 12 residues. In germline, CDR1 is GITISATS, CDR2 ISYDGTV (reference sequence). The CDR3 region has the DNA TGTGCCTTGTGGGAGGTGCCCTATAAGAAGCTCTTT. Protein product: CALWEVPYKKLF.